The TCR beta chain under discussion was sequenced for a study of tumor and adjacent non-tumor tissue in lung cancer. In the study overall: Samples averaged about 4.2 million productive TCRbeta reads each.

RNA was extracted from bulk tissue without any cell sorting. The normal lung tissue was taken more than 3 cm from the tumor edge. Between August and November 2014, newly diagnosed, chemotherapy-naive lung cancer patients underwent thoracic surgery in China. TCRbeta libraries were built with three rounds of nested PCR, modified from ARM-PCR. TCRdb re-called the multiplex PCR reads through MiXCR, storing one row per CDR3 protein. This table holds about 110,000 distinct CDR3 sequences, over 55% found once. This CDR3 contains 16 residues. Germline V gene data show CDR1 as MNHEY and CDR2 as SVGAGI. Findings and limits, study-wide: Tumor TCR diversity, when higher, was linked to shorter survival. Tumor tissue had significantly higher TCR diversity than normal lung.

As concerns this clonotype: Its specificity is unknown. An end of the junction does not agree with germline; a read error may underlie this.

This chain uses TRBV6-5 with TRBJ2-4, with D perhaps matching TRBD1 or TRBD2 (6 bases each). This receptor was taken from a man in his fifties or sixties with non-small cell lung cancer. Sequencing was carried out using distant non-tumor lung tissue. This CDR3 is CAGRSSWGAAKNIQYF. The CDR3 DNA reads as TGTGCCGGCAGGAGTAGCTGGGGGGCCGCCAAAAACATTCAGTACTTC.